This T cell receptor beta chain was documented in a study of blood T cell repertoires in COVID-19. CDR1 is SGHVS, CDR2 FQNEAQ, per germline. V trimming: 3 bases; J trimming: 4 bases; junction bases outside the gene matches: 3. This CDR3 has 15 residues. The authors' processing: Amplification of reference gene primers provided the estimated nucleated cell counts. The assay was immunoSEQ multiplex PCR, and TCRdb's table has in-frame clones only and misses some. V and J calls and clone size are those listed in that table; D and trimming were worked out from the DNA. The data hold some 99,000 clones, with around 85% observed a single time.

Sequencing used peripheral blood. The receptor was derived from a woman aged 80 or over with acute or convalescent COVID-19. J is TRBJ1-6 and V is TRBV7-8, with 7 bases identical to TRBD1. DNA of the CDR3: TGTGCCAGCAGCTTTTCGACAGGGTATAATTCACCCCTCCACTTT. Its protein is CASSFSTGYNSPLHF.